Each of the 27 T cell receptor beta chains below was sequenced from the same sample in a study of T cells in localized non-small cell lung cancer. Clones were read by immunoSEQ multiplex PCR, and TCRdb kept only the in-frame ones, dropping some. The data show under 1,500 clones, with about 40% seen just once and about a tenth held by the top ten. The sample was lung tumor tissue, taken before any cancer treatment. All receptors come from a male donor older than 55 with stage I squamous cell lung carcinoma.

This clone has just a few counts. DNA of the CDR3: TGTGCCAGCAGCCGAGGCGGACAGGCAAGCTCCTACAATGAGCAGTTCTTC. Its protein product is CASSRGGQASSYNEQFF. The chain couples TRBV11-3 to TRBJ2-1; TRBD1 matches at 7 bases. Germline V gives CDR1 SGHNT, CDR2 YENEEA. V was clipped by 5 bases and J by 0 bases; unmatched bases: 10. The CDR3 extends over 17 amino acids.

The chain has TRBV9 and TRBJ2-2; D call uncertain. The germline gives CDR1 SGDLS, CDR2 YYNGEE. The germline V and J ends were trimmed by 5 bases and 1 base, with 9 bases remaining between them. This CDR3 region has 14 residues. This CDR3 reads CASRRSGNTGELFF. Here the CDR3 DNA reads TGTGCCAGCAGGCGGTCGGGGAACACCGGGGAGCTGTTTTTT.

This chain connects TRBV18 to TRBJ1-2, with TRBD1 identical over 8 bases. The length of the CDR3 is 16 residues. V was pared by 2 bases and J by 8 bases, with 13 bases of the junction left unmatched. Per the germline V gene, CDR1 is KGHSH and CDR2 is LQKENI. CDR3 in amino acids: CASSPFSPRGRAGYTF. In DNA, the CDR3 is TGTGCCAGCTCACCATTTTCTCCCAGGGGGCGGGCCGGCTACACCTTC. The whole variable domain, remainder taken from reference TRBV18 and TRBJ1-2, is NAGVMQNPRHLVRRRGQEARLRCSPMKGHSHVYWYRQLPEEGLKFMVYLQKENIIDESGMPKERFSAEFPKEGPSILRIQQVVRGDSAAYFCASSPFSPRGRAGYTFGSGTRLTVV.

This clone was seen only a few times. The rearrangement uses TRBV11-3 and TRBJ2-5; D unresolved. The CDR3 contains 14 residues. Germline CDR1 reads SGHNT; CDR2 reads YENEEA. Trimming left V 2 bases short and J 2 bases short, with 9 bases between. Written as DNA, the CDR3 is TGTGCCAGCAGCTTAAGGGCAGCTCAAGAGACCCAGTACTTC. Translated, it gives CASSLRAAQETQYF.

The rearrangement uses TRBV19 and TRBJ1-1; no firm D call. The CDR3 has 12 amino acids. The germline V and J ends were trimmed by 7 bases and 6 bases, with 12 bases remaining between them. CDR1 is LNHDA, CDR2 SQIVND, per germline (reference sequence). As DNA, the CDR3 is TGTGCCAGTACCGGCATATGGGCTGAAGCTTTCTTT. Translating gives CASTGIWAEAFF.

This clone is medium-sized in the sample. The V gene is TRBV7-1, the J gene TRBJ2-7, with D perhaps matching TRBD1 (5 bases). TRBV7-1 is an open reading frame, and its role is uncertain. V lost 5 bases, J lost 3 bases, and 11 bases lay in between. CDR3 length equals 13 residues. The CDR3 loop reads CASSAGPNYEQYF. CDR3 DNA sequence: TGTGCCAGCAGCGCAGGGCCTAACTACGAGCAGTACTTC.

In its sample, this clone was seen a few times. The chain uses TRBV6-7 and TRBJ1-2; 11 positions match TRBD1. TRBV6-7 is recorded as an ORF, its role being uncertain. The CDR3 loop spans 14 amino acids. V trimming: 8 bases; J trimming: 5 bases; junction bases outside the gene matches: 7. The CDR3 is CASRGGTGGYGYTF. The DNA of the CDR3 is TGTGCCAGCCGCGGGGGGACAGGGGGGTATGGCTACACCTTC.

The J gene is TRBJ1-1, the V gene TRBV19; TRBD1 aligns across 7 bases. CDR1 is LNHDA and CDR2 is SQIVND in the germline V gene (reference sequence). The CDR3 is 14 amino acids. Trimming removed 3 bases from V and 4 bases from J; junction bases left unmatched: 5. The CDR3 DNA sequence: TGTGCCAGTAGTATGGGCCAGGGGGGCACTGAAGCTTTCTTT. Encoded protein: CASSMGQGGTEAFF.

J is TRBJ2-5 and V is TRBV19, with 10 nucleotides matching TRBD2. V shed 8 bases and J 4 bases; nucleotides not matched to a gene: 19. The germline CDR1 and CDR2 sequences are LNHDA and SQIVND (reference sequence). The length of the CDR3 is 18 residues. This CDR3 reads CASVIRRWSTSGIETQYF. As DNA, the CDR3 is TGTGCCAGTGTGATTCGCCGTTGGAGTACTAGCGGGATAGAGACCCAGTACTTC.

CDR3 sequence: CATRLADNTGELFF. The CDR3 DNA sequence: TGTGCCACCCGCTTAGCGGATAACACCGGGGAGCTGTTTTTT. The chain links TRBV10-3 to TRBJ2-2; perhaps TRBD2 as D (6 bases). The CDR3 totals 14 residues. Trimming took off 10 bases at V and 2 bases at J, with 14 bases between the two ends. Per the germline V gene, CDR1 is ENHRY and CDR2 is SYGVKD.

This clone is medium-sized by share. The CDR3 DNA reads as TGTGCCAGCAGCCTCTTTAGCGGGACTGGTGGTGAGCAGTTCTTC. Residues: CASSLFSGTGGEQFF. The chain has TRBV11-3 and TRBJ2-1; TRBD2 matches at 8 bases. Looked up from germline, CDR1 is SGHNT and CDR2 is YENEEA. J gave up 9 bases and V 5 bases, and 12 bases lay outside the gene matches. This CDR3 has 15 residues.

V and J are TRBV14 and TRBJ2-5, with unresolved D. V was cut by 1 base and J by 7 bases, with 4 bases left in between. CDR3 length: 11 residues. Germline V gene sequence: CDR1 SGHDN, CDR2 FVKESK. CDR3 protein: CASSQVGTQYF. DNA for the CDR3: TGTGCCAGCAGCCAAGTTGGGACCCAGTACTTC.

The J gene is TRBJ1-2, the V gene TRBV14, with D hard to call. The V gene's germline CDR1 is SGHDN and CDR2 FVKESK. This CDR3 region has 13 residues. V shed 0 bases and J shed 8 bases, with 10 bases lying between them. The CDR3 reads CASSQELVGGYTF. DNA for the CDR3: TGTGCCAGCAGCCAAGAATTGGTGGGCGGCTACACCTTC.

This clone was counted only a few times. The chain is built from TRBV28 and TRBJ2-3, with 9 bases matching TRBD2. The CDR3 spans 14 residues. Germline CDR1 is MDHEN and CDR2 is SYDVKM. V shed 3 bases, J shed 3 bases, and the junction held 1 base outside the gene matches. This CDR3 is CASSFLAGTDTQYF. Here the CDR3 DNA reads TGTGCCAGCAGTTTTCTAGCGGGGACAGATACGCAGTATTTT.

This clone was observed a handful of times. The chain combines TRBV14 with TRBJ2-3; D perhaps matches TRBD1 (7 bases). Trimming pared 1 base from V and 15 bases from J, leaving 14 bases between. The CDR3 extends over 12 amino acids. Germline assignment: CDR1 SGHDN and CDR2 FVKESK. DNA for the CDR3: TGTGCCAGCAGCCAAGCGGGGGACAGTTATTATTTT. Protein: CASSQAGDSYYF. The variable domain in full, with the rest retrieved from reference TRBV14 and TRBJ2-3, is EAGVTQFPSHSVIEKGQTVTLRCDPISGHDNLYWYRRVMGKEIKFLLHFVKESKQDESGMPNNRFLAERTGGTYSTLKVQPAELEDSGVYFCASSQAGDSYYFGPGTRLTVL.

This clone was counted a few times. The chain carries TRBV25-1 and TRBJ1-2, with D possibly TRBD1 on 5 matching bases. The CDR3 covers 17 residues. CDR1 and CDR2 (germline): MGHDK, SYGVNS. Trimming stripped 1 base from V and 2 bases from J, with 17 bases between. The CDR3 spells CASSEWVVAGQNYGYTF. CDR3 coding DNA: TGTGCCAGCAGTGAATGGGTTGTGGCGGGGCAGAACTATGGCTACACCTTC.

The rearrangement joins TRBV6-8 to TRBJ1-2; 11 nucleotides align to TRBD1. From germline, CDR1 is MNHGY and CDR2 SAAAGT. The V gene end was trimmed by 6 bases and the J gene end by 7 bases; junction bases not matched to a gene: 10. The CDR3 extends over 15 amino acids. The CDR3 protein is CASRPTGQGGSGYTF. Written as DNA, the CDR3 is TGTGCCAGCAGACCTACGGGACAGGGGGGTTCTGGCTACACCTTC.

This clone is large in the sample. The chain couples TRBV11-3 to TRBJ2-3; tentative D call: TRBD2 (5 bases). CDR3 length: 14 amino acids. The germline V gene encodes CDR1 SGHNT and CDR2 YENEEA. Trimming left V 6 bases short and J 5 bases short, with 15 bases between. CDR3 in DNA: TGTGCCAGCAGTGGACCTCCTCGGGGAGATACGCAGTATTTT. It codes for CASSGPPRGDTQYF.

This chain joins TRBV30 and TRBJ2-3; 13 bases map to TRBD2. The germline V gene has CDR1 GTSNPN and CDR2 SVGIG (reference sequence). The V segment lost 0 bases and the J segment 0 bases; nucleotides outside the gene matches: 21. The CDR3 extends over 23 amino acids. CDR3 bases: TGTGCCTGGAGTGTATTTTCCCCAAGATACTTCACTAGCGGGAGGGCTAGCACAGATACGCAGTATTTT. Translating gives CAWSVFSPRYFTSGRASTDTQYF.

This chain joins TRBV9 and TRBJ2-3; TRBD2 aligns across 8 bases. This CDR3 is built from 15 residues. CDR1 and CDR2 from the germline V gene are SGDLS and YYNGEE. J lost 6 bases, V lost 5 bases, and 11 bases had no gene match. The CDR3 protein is CASSEGGTRGDTQYF. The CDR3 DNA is TGTGCCAGCAGTGAGGGAGGGACTAGGGGGGATACGCAGTATTTT.

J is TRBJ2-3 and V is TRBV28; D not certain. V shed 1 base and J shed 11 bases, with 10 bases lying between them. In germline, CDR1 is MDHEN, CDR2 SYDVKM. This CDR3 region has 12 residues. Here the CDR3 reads CASSLFVVGQYF. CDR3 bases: TGTGCCAGCAGTTTATTTGTGGTGGGGCAGTATTTT.

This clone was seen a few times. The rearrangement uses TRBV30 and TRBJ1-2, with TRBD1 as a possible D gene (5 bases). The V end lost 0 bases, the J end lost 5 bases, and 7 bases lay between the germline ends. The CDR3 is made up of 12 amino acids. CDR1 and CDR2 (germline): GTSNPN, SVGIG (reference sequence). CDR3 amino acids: CAWSVGGYGYTF. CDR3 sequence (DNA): TGTGCCTGGAGTGTGGGGGGGTATGGCTACACCTTC.

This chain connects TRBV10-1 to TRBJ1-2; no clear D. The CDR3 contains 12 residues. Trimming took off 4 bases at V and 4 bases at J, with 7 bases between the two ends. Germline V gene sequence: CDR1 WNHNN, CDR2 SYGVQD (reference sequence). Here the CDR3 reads CASSVGIYGYTF. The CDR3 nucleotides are TGCGCCAGCAGTGTTGGGATCTATGGCTACACCTTC.

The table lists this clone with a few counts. The CDR3 reads CASSQSAENTIYF. CDR3 nucleotide sequence: TGTGCCAGCAGCCAATCAGCGGAAAACACCATATATTTT. This chain uses TRBV16 with TRBJ1-3; D unresolved. Trimming left V 0 bases short and J 6 bases short, with 6 bases between. Germline V gene sequence: CDR1 KGHSY, CDR2 FQNENV. The CDR3 loop spans 13 amino acids.

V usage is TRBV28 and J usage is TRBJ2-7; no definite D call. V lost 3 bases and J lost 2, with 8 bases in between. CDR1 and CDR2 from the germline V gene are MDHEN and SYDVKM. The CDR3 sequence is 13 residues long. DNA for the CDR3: TGTGCCAGCAGTTTTAGTGTAGCCTACGAGCAGTACTTC. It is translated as CASSFSVAYEQYF.

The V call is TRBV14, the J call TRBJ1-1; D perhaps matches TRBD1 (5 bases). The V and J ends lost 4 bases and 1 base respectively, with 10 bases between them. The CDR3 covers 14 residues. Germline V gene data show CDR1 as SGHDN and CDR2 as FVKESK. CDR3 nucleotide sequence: TGTGCCAGCAGCCCCGGGACTGGGAACACTGAAGCTTTCTTT. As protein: CASSPGTGNTEAFF.

This CDR3 reads CASRMRDPKRKGYTF. The DNA of the CDR3 is TGTGCCAGCAGGATGCGGGACCCTAAGCGAAAGGGCTACACCTTC. The chain combines TRBV9 with TRBJ1-2; tentatively, D is TRBD1 (5 bases). Germline CDR1 SGDLS, CDR2 YYNGEE. The CDR3 contains 15 residues. Between the trimmed V and J ends, which lost 5 bases and 8 bases, there was a span of 22 bases. The whole variable domain, remainder taken from reference TRBV9 and TRBJ1-2, is DSGVTQTPKHLITATGQRVTLRCSPRSGDLSVYWYQQSLDQGLQFLIQYYNGEERAKGNILERFSAQQFPDLHSELNLSSLELGDSALYFCASRMRDPKRKGYTFGSGTRLTVV.